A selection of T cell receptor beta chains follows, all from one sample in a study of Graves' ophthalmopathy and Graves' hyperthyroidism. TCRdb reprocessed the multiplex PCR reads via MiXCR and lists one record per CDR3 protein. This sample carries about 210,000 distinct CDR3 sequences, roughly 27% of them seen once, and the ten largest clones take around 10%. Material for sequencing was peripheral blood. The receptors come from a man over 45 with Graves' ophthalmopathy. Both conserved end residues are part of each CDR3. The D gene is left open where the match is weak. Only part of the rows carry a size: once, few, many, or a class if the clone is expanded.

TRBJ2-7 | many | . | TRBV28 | TGTGCCAGCAGTTGGAAGAACGCCTACGAGCAGTACTTC | CASSWKNAYEQYF
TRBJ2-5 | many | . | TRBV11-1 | TGTGCCAGCAGCTTAACCGCGCGAATGGAAGAGACCCAGTACTTC | CASSLTARMEETQYF
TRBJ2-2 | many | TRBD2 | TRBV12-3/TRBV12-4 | TGTGCCAGCAGTTTCGGGGGAGGGACCGGGGAGCTGTTTTTT | CASSFGGGTGELFF
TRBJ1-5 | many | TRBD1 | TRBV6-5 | TGTGCCAGCAGTTACCCGGGACAGCGGAGCAATCAGCCCCAGCATTTT | CASSYPGQRSNQPQHF
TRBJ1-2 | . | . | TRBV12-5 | TGTGCTAGTGCTGAGGCGGTGCGTTATGGCTACACCTTC | CASAEAVRYGYTF
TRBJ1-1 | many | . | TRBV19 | TGTGCGACATCTGCCTACACTGAAGCTTTCTTT | CATSAYTEAFF
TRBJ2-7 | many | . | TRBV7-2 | TGTGCCAGCAGCTTCGAGACGGTGTCCTACGAGCAGTACTTC | CASSFETVSYEQYF
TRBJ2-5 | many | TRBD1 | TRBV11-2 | TGTGCCAGCAGCTCAAGACCGGGACAGGGTCCCAAAGAGACCCAGTACTTC | CASSSRPGQGPKETQYF
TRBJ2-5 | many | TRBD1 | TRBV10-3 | TGTGCCATAGGACAGGGGGCCTCTGAGACCCAGTACTTC | CAIGQGASETQYF
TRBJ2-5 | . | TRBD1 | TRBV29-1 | TGCAGCGCGAAGGTGGGGACAGTACAAGAGACCCAGTACTTC | CSAKVGTVQETQYF
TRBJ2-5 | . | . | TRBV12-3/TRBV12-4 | TGTGCCAGCAGTCCCCAAGGGAGTGCAGGGACCCAGTACTTC | CASSPQGSAGTQYF
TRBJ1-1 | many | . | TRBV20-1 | TGCAGTGCTAGCACCGGGACCGTTAACACTGAAGCTTTCTTT | CSASTGTVNTEAFF
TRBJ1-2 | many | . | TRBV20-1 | TGCAGTGCTAGAGGAGGACAGTTTAACTATGGCTACACCTTC | CSARGGQFNYGYTF
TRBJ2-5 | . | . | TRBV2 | TGTGCCAGCAGTGAGAGTTGGAGGTCCCAAGAGACCCAGTACTTC | CASSESWRSQETQYF
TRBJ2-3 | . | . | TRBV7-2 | TGTGCCAGCAGCTTAGCCGTCACAGATACGCAGTATTTT | CASSLAVTDTQYF
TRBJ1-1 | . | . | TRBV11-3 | TGTGCCAGCAGCTACAACGCGGCTTTCTTT | CASSYNAAFF
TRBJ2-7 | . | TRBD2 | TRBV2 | TGTGCCAGCAGTTCCCAACTAGCGGGCGAGCAGTACTTC | CASSSQLAGEQYF
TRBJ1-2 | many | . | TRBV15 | TGTGCCACCAGCAGAGATCGGTATGGCTACACCTTC | CATSRDRYGYTF
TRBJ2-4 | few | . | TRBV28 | TGTGCCAGCAGCACTAGGGGGTTGAACATTCAGTACTTC | CASSTRGLNIQYF
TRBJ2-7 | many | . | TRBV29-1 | TGCAGCGTTGTCGGGGATCTCTACGAGCAGTACTTC | CSVVGDLYEQYF
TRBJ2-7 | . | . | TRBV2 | TGTGCCAGCAGTGACCTCTCATTTCACGAGCAGTACTTC | CASSDLSFHEQYF
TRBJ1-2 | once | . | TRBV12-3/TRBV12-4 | TGTGCCAGCAGCTCATATCTTGGGGAGGGCTACACCTTC | CASSSYLGEGYTF
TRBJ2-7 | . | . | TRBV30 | TGTGCCTGGAGTGACGACACCTCCGAGCAGTACTTC | CAWSDDTSEQYF
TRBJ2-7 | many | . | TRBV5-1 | TGCGCCAGCAGCCCCCAAGACCGTCAGTTCTCGTACGAGCAGTACTTC | CASSPQDRQFSYEQYF
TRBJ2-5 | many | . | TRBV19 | TGTGCCAGTAGCCCCTCGGGGGCCCAAGAGACCCAGTACTTC | CASSPSGAQETQYF
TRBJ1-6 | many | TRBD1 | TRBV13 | TGTGCCAGCAGCTTAGACAGGGGCAATTCACCCCTCCACTTT | CASSLDRGNSPLHF